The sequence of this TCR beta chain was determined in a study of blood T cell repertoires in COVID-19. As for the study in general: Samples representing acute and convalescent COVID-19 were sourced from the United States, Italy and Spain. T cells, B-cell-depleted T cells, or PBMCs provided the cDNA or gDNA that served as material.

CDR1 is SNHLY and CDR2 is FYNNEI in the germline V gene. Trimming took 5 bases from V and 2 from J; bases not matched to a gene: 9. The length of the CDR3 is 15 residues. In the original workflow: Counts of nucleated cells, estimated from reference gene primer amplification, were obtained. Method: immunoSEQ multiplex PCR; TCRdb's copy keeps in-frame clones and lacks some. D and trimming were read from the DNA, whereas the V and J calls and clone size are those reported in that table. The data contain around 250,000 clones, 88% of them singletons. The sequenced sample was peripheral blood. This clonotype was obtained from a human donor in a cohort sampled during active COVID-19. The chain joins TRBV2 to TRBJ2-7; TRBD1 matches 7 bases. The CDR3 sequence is CASSTSQGVTYEQYF. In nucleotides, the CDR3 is TGTGCCAGCAGTACCAGTCAGGGGGTGACCTACGAGCAGTACTTC.